This record concerns one TCR beta chain sequence. Its antigen is as yet unknown. This CDR3 contains 17 residues. CDR1 and CDR2 from the germline V gene are LGHDT and YNNKEL (reference sequence). V lost 3 bases to trimming and J lost 2 bases; unmatched junction nucleotides: 9. Clones were read by immunoSEQ multiplex PCR, and TCRdb kept only the in-frame ones, dropping some. Among under 150,000 clones listed, approximately 85% were seen once. This specimen comes from a study of T cell responses to AZD1222 COVID-19 vaccine. Notes on the study in general: CD4 TCRs covered the whole spike, strongest at regions 160-218 and 743-854.

This TCR derives from an adult in good health. The chain combines TRBV3-1 (or the pseudogene TRBV3-2) with TRBJ2-7, with TRBD2 matching 11 bases. Here the sequenced sample was peripheral blood, taken on day 0 of MenACWY control vaccination. In DNA, the CDR3 is TGTGCCAGCAGCCATCAGGGACTAGCGGCAAGCCCCTACGAGCAGTACTTC. Its protein product is CASSHQGLAASPYEQYF.